A selection of T cell receptor beta chains follows, all from one sample in a study of shared clonotypes between healthy human individuals. The repertoire was sequenced with immunoSEQ multiplex PCR; TCRdb's copy has only in-frame clones and lacks some. The sample carries roughly 2.2 million clones, 80% to 95% recorded once. The sample comprised naive CD4+ T cells from PBMCs. These TCRs come from a man between 18 and 29 years old in good health. Some clones in this sample may be carry-over from other donors' samples. Both conserved end residues are part of each CDR3. D genes are given only for firm matches. Where a row states a size, it is once, few, many or the class of an expanded clone; other rows omit it.

j_call	clone_size	v_call	d_call	cdr3_aa	cdr3_nt
TRBJ2-3	-	TRBV28	-	CASFPETLTRGTDTQYF	TGTGCCAGTTTCCCCGAAACATTGACTAGGGGCACAGATACGCAGTATTTT
TRBJ2-5	once	TRBV7-2	-	CASSLFRGAEGTQYF	TGTGCCAGCAGCTTATTTCGTGGGGCCGAGGGGACCCAGTACTTC
TRBJ2-2	-	TRBV7-3	-	CASSLTLHGELFF	TGTGCCAGCAGCTTAACGCTTCACGGGGAGCTGTTTTTT
TRBJ2-7	-	TRBV28	TRBD1	CASSSLTGVRYEQYF	TGTGCCAGCAGTTCACTCACAGGGGTCAGGTACGAGCAGTACTTC
TRBJ1-3	-	TRBV5-4	-	CASSLGRDGGNTIYF	TGTGCCAGCAGCTTGGGCCGGGACGGAGGAAACACCATATATTTT
TRBJ2-5	-	TRBV5-1	-	CASSLPDGTQYF	TGCGCCAGCAGCTTACCGGACGGGACCCAGTACTTC
TRBJ2-7	-	TRBV6-1	-	CASSDPGVGAYEQYF	TGTGCCAGCAGTGACCCCGGGGTCGGCGCGTACGAGCAGTACTTC
TRBJ2-3	-	TRBV7-9	TRBD2	CASGKAGSTDTQYF	TGTGCCAGCGGTAAAGCGGGGAGCACAGATACGCAGTATTTT
TRBJ2-6	-	TRBV5-1	-	CASSARSSGANVLTF	TGCGCCAGCAGCGCCCGGTCGTCTGGGGCCAACGTCCTGACTTTC
TRBJ2-7	-	TRBV5-1	TRBD2	CASSPIAGRNYEQYF	TGCGCCAGCAGCCCCATAGCGGGAAGGAATTACGAGCAGTACTTC
TRBJ1-2	-	TRBV2	-	CASSEGGVDGYTF	TGTGCCAGCAGTGAAGGGGGGGTTGATGGCTACACCTTC
TRBJ2-3	-	TRBV29-1	-	CSVKGRATDTQYF	TGCAGCGTTAAGGGCAGGGCCACAGATACGCAGTATTTT
TRBJ2-7	-	TRBV14	-	CASSLIGYEQYF	TGTGCCAGCAGCCTGATCGGTTACGAGCAGTACTTC
TRBJ1-6	-	TRBV25-1	TRBD1	CASTPGQGEWNSPLHF	TGTGCCAGCACCCCGGGACAGGGAGAGTGGAATTCACCCCTCCACTTT
TRBJ1-1	few	TRBV30	-	CAWTGHKGTEAFF	TGTGCCTGGACTGGACATAAGGGCACTGAAGCTTTCTTT
TRBJ2-1	-	TRBV7-2	-	CASSLLSAYNEQFF	TGTGCCAGCAGCTTGCTGTCGGCCTACAATGAGCAGTTCTTC
TRBJ1-2	once	TRBV15	-	CATSSDPRGAPYGYTF	TGTGCCACCAGCAGCGATCCGAGGGGGGCTCCCTATGGCTACACCTTC
TRBJ2-6	-	TRBV4-2	TRBD2	CASSQVTSGSSGANVLTF	TGTGCCAGCAGCCAAGTGACTAGCGGGAGTTCTGGGGCCAACGTCCTGACTTTC
TRBJ2-6	-	TRBV28	-	CASSPQGSGANVLTF	TGTGCCAGCAGTCCCCAGGGATCAGGGGCCAACGTCCTGACTTTC
TRBJ2-3	-	TRBV5-6	-	CASSLWAGSYTDTQYF	TGTGCCAGCAGCCTTTGGGCGGGGAGCTACACAGATACGCAGTATTTT
TRBJ2-1	-	TRBV28	-	CASSLSRGGAHEQFF	TGTGCCAGCAGTTTATCCAGAGGAGGGGCTCACGAGCAGTTCTTC
TRBJ2-2	-	TRBV9	-	CASSRQVNTNTGELFF	TGTGCCAGCAGCCGCCAGGTCAATACAAACACCGGGGAGCTGTTTTTT
TRBJ2-3	-	TRBV28	-	CASSPYITDTQYF	TGTGCCAGCAGTCCCTACATCACAGATACGCAGTATTTT
TRBJ2-5	-	TRBV11-2	TRBD1	CASSRYMTGQETQYF	TGTGCCAGCAGCCGATACATGACAGGGCAAGAGACCCAGTACTTC
TRBJ2-5	once	TRBV4-2	TRBD2	CASSPEGGTSTQETQYF	TGTGCCAGCAGCCCCGAGGGTGGGACTAGCACTCAAGAGACCCAGTACTTC
TRBJ2-7	-	TRBV2	TRBD2	CASSGMLSGSYEQYF	TGTGCCAGCAGCGGAATGTTGAGCGGGAGCTACGAGCAGTACTTC
TRBJ2-5	once	TRBV4-2	TRBD2	CASSQGLAGTRGTQYF	TGTGCCAGCAGCCAAGGTCTAGCGGGTACCCGCGGGACCCAGTACTTC
TRBJ2-7	-	TRBV28	TRBD2	CASSLSLTSGTSGNSNEQYF	TGTGCCAGCAGTTTATCATTGACTAGCGGGACGTCAGGCAACAGCAACGAGCAGTACTTC
TRBJ2-3	once	TRBV2	TRBD2	CASRGFGLAGGGSTDTQYF	TGTGCCAGCAGAGGCTTCGGACTAGCGGGAGGGGGTAGCACAGATACGCAGTATTTT
TRBJ2-3	-	TRBV28	-	CASNRQGTDTQYF	TGTGCCAGCAACCGACAGGGCACAGATACGCAGTATTTT
TRBJ1-5	-	TRBV27	TRBD1	CASSLSHNRGGQPQHF	TGTGCCAGCAGTTTGAGCCACAACAGGGGGGGGCAGCCCCAGCATTTT
TRBJ2-1	-	TRBV4-3	-	CASSQGRAAYNEQFF	TGCGCCAGCAGCCAAGGAAGGGCCGCCTACAATGAGCAGTTCTTC
TRBJ2-4	-	TRBV4-3	-	CASSQALVDKNIQYF	TGCGCCAGCAGCCAAGCGCTAGTTGATAAAAACATTCAGTACTTC
TRBJ1-1	-	TRBV4-1	-	CASSQEGVMNTEAFF	TGCGCCAGCAGCCAAGAGGGGGTCATGAACACTGAAGCTTTCTTT
TRBJ1-3	-	TRBV27	-	CASRSGNTIYF	TGTGCCAGCAGGTCCGGAAACACCATATATTTT
TRBJ2-3	-	TRBV21-1	-	CASSKQDGNDAECTDTQYF	TGTGCCAGCAGCAAACAGGACGGGAACGACGCTGAATGCACAGATACGCAGTATTTT
TRBJ1-1	-	TRBV4-1	-	CASTQETEAFF	TGCGCCAGCACCCAGGAAACTGAAGCTTTCTTT
TRBJ1-1	-	TRBV5-1	-	CASSLERPVNTEAFF	TGCGCCAGCAGCTTGGAGCGCCCAGTGAACACTGAAGCTTTCTTT
TRBJ2-2	-	TRBV11-3	-	CASSPGPNTGELFF	TGTGCCAGCAGCCCGGGACCGAACACCGGGGAGCTGTTTTTT
TRBJ2-1	-	TRBV4-2	TRBD2	CASSQTTSDPYNEQFF	TGTGCCAGCAGCCAAACGACTAGCGACCCCTACAATGAGCAGTTCTTC
TRBJ2-7	once	TRBV20-1	-	CSALKGDEQYF	TGCAGTGCTCTTAAAGGGGACGAGCAGTACTTC
TRBJ2-5	-	TRBV11-3	TRBD2	CASSSGLAGQETQYF	TGTGCCAGCAGCTCCGGACTAGCGGGCCAAGAGACCCAGTACTTC
TRBJ2-1	-	TRBV6-5	-	CASSYPSQGSYEQFF	TGTGCCAGCAGTTACCCTTCCCAGGGGTCATATGAGCAGTTCTTC
TRBJ1-2	-	TRBV4-1	-	CASSQDQRQLNYGYTF	TGCGCCAGCAGCCAAGATCAGAGACAGTTAAACTATGGCTACACCTTC
TRBJ2-7	-	TRBV4-2	-	CASSSGLAGGLSYEQYF	TGTGCCAGCAGCTCAGGACTGGCGGGCGGACTCTCCTACGAGCAGTACTTC
TRBJ2-1	-	TRBV27	TRBD2	CASNRGRAYNEQFF	TGTGCCAGCAACCGCGGGAGGGCTTACAATGAGCAGTTCTTC
TRBJ2-4	-	TRBV27	-	CASSLSGREYF	TGTGCCAGCAGTTTATCGGGTCGAGAGTACTTC